In its sample, the clone carrying this TCR beta chain was seen many times. As yet, its antigen is unknown. V was trimmed by 5 bases and J by 6 bases, leaving 13 bases between them. The CDR3 extends over 13 amino acids. Germline values: CDR1 SEHNR, CDR2 FQNEAQ (reference sequence). This entry comes from a study of T cells after yellow fever vaccination. 5'RACE template switching produced TCR cDNA carrying a universal primer site and UMIs. A single record per CDR3 protein comes from TCRdb applying MiXCR to the 5' RACE reads. The profile shows about 210,000 distinct CDR3 sequences, 3% to 3.5% of them singletons. Study-level results: Repertoires sorted by FACS could include abundant clonotypes that are contaminants from the bulk population. Only a small proportion of the clonotypes turned up in both the CD4 and the CD8 compartments, likely arising from convergent recombination.

The sequencing here drew on CD4+ T cells sorted from PBMCs, taken 10 days after the yellow fever booster vaccination. The sequence came from a man between 18 and 35 years old who received the YFV17D yellow fever vaccine. The chain carries TRBV7-9 and TRBJ1-2; the D is unclear. CDR3 amino acids: CASSPTVGNGYTF. The CDR3 nucleotides are TGTGCCAGCAGCCCTACCGTAGGAAATGGCTACACCTTC.